The 24 T cell receptor beta chains below all came from one sample that was sequenced in a study of identical twins (TCRdb year 2016). Library generation was performed with 5' RACE. Reads for this sample came from an Illumina HiSeq 2000. TCRdb cleaned the public reads at Q25 with fastp, built clones with MiXCR and kept in-frame beta chains. Rows are unified per CDR3 protein, each entry keeping the most common DNA and genes. Across this sample there are some 1,700,000 distinct CDR3 sequences, with roughly a third seen only once. The ten largest make up 0.25% to 0.3% of the sample. The sample comprised cord blood. The receptors come from a newborn girl in good health.

The chain carries TRBV25-1 and TRBJ2-5; the match to TRBD1 covers 8 bases. Losses at the gene ends were 2 bases for V and 1 base for J; bases not matched to a gene: 9. CDR1 MGHDK and CDR2 SYGVNS come from the germline V gene. The CDR3 consists of 17 residues. CDR3 amino acids: CASSERTGQTFQETQYF. The CDR3 DNA follows: TGTGCCAGCAGTGAACGGACAGGGCAAACCTTCCAAGAGACCCAGTACTTC.

Remarks on this clonotype: One base away lies a much larger clone, so this may be a sequencing read error. The rearrangement links TRBV6-5 to TRBJ2-3; no definite D call. Germline V gives CDR1 MNHEY, CDR2 SVGAGI. Trimming stripped 1 base from V and 2 bases from J, with 16 bases between. The CDR3 spans 17 residues. CDR3: CASSYWAPGRSTDTQYF. The CDR3 DNA sequence: TGTGCCAGCAGTTACTGGGCGCCAGGCCGGTCCACAGATACGCAGTATTTT.

This clonotype was observed a handful of times. The chain has TRBV13 and TRBJ2-3; 13 bases are a match to TRBD2. From germline, CDR1 is PRHDT and CDR2 FYEKMQ (reference sequence). The CDR3 runs 21 residues. The J segment lost 2 bases and the V segment lost 0 bases, leaving 14 bases of the junction unmatched. In DNA form, the CDR3 reads TGTGCCAGCAGCTTAGGCCCAACCTCCAGGACTAGCGGGGGAACCACAGATACGCAGTATTTT. Protein: CASSLGPTSRTSGGTTDTQYF. The whole variable domain, remainder taken from reference TRBV13 and TRBJ2-3, is AAGVIQSPRHLIKEKRETATLKCYPIPRHDTVYWYQQGPGQDPQFLISFYEKMQSDKGSIPDRFSAQQFSDYHSELNMSSLELGDSALYFCASSLGPTSRTSGGTTDTQYFGPGTRLTVL.

V is TRBV27 and J is TRBJ1-2; no clear D gene. This CDR3 has 13 amino acids. In germline, CDR1 is MNHEY, CDR2 SMNVEV (reference sequence). The V end was cut by 5 bases, the J end by 4 bases, with 11 bases between. In nucleotides, the CDR3 is TGTGCCAGCAGTCCACAACAGCGCTATGGCTACACCTTC. It yields the protein CASSPQQRYGYTF.

The V and J genes are TRBV7-9 and TRBJ2-7, with TRBD2 matching 13 bases. Germline CDR1 is SEHNR and CDR2 is FQNEAQ (reference sequence). Unmatched junction bases numbered 3, after V lost 8 bases and J lost 2 bases. The CDR3 length is 14 residues. The DNA of the CDR3 is TGTGCCAGCGGACTAGCGGGAGTGACCTACGAGCAGTACTTC. It specifies CASGLAGVTYEQYF. Full variable domain (outside the CDR3, taken from reference TRBV7-9 and TRBJ2-7): DTGVSQNPRHKITKRGQNVTFRCDPISEHNRLYWYRQTLGQGPEFLTYFQNEAQLEKSRLLSDRFSAERPKGSFSTLEIQRTEQGDSAMYLCASGLAGVTYEQYFGPGTRLTVT.

This clonotype came up many times. This chain connects TRBV27 to TRBJ2-1, with unresolved D. Per germline, CDR1 MNHEY and CDR2 SMNVEV (reference sequence). The CDR3 consists of 15 residues. Trimming stripped 2 bases from V and 0 bases from J, with 8 bases between. Here the CDR3 reads CASSLTRSSYNEQFF. CDR3 DNA sequence: TGTGCCAGCAGTTTAACACGGAGCTCCTACAATGAGCAGTTCTTC.

CDR3 in DNA: TGTGCCAGCCTAAAGACTATGACAGGGCTAACCTACAATGAGCAGTTCTTC. Translated, it gives CASLKTMTGLTYNEQFF. The chain couples TRBV6-1 to TRBJ2-1; 7 bases match TRBD1. The ends lost 8 bases at V and 2 bases at J; junction bases unmatched: 15. CDR3 size: 17 residues. Per germline, CDR1 MNHNS and CDR2 SASEGT.

This clonotype was observed a handful of times. The genes are TRBV27 and TRBJ2-1; TRBD1 matches at 9 bases. The CDR3 has 17 amino acids. J was trimmed by 2 bases and V by 6 bases; bases with no gene match: 11. Looked up from germline, CDR1 is MNHEY and CDR2 is SMNVEV (reference sequence). CDR3 bases: TGTGCCAGCAGACCAGTACAGGGGGCGGACCCCTACAATGAGCAGTTCTTC. Translation gives CASRPVQGADPYNEQFF.

About this clonotype: An end of the junction does not agree with germline; a read error may underlie this. The V call is TRBV28, the J call TRBJ2-2, with 9 bases matching TRBD1. Germline CDR1 MDHEN, CDR2 SYDVKM. The CDR3 has 14 residues. The DNA for the CDR3 is TGTGCCGGCAGACGACAGGGGGTCACCGGGGAGCTGTTTTTT. Translation gives CAGRRQGVTGELFF. The whole variable domain, filled in from reference TRBV28 and TRBJ2-2, reads DVKVTQSSRYLVKRTGEKVFLECVQDMDHENMFWYRQDPGLGLRLIYFSYDVKMKEKGDIPEGYSVSREKKERFSLILESASTNQTSMYLCAGRRQGVTGELFFGEGSRLTVL.

The chain joins TRBV6-5 to TRBJ2-1, with D tentatively TRBD2 (5 bases). Trimming stripped 1 base from V and 9 bases from J, with 10 bases between. The germline V gene encodes CDR1 MNHEY and CDR2 SVGAGI. The CDR3 is 13 amino acids. CDR3 coding DNA: TGTGCCAGCAGTTACTTCGGTGAGGGTGAGCAGTTCTTC. It is translated as CASSYFGEGEQFF.

DNA for the CDR3: TGTGCCAGCAGTTGGACAGGGATGAACACTGAAGCTTTCTTT. It encodes CASSWTGMNTEAFF. This sequence joins TRBV12-3 or TRBV12-4 and TRBJ1-1; 8 bases agree with TRBD1. This CDR3 is 14 amino acids long. Trimming at V came to 4 bases and at J to 0 bases, leaving 1 base not matched to a gene.

The gene calls are TRBV20-1 and TRBJ1-1, with D maybe TRBD1 (6 bases). The germline V and J ends were trimmed by 5 bases and 3 bases, with 16 bases remaining between them. CDR1 and CDR2 from the germline V gene are DFQATT and SNEGSKA (reference sequence). CDR3 length equals 14 residues. The CDR3 DNA reads TGCAGTGCTTCCAAGACAGGTTGGGACACTGAAGCTTTCTTT. Amino acid sequence: CSASKTGWDTEAFF.

The chain links TRBV5-1 to TRBJ2-1, with 7 nucleotides matching TRBD2. The germline V gene has CDR1 SGHRS and CDR2 YFSETQ. This CDR3 spans 15 amino acids. The V segment lost 2 bases and the J segment 5 bases; nucleotides outside the gene matches: 7. The CDR3 spells CASSLGTIGNNEQFF. Written as DNA, the CDR3 is TGCGCCAGCAGCTTAGGGACTATTGGAAACAATGAGCAGTTCTTC.

In its sample, this clonotype was seen a few times. The genes are TRBV2 and TRBJ2-1; D is uncertain. The better agreement between TRBJ2-7 and the DNA end casts doubt on the J call. The length of the CDR3 is 16 residues. Germline V lookup: CDR1 SNHLY, CDR2 FYNNEI. CDR3 loop: CASSEVGPVGYNEQYF. The CDR3 DNA is TGTGCCAGCAGTGAAGTCGGGCCGGTCGGCTACAATGAGCAGTACTTC.

This clonotype showed up just a few times. This chain uses TRBV2 with TRBJ2-3, with 14 bases identical to TRBD2. The germline gives CDR1 SNHLY, CDR2 FYNNEI. This CDR3 spans 17 amino acids. Unmatched junction bases numbered 3, after V lost 4 bases and J lost 0 bases. The CDR3 DNA reads TGTGCCAGCAGTGGGACTAGCGGGGGGAGTAGCACAGATACGCAGTATTTT. This encodes CASSGTSGGSSTDTQYF.

The chain has TRBV5-1 and TRBJ1-2, with 8 positions matching TRBD1. Germline V CDR1 and CDR2: SGHRS, YFSETQ. There are 14 residues in the CDR3. V lost 1 base, J lost 4 bases, and 3 bases stayed unmatched. The CDR3 DNA reads as TGCGCCAGCAGCTTGCCGGGACAGGTCTATGGCTACACCTTC. It translates to CASSLPGQVYGYTF.

The V and J genes are TRBV18 and TRBJ2-1, with D maybe TRBD1 (6 bases). This CDR3 region has 13 residues. Germline V CDR1 and CDR2: KGHSH, LQKENI. Trimming shortened V by 5 bases and J by 7 bases, and 12 bases separated the two germline ends. The CDR3 DNA reads TGTGCCAGCTCAGCCTCAGGGGTAAATGAGCAGTTCTTC. Its translation: CASSASGVNEQFF.

With regard to this clonotype: A read error is likely, as this CDR3 ends without the conserved phenylalanine or tryptophan. This chain connects TRBV2 to TRBJ2-3; 8 bases are shared with TRBD2. The CDR3 is made up of 16 amino acids. The germline gives CDR1 SNHLY, CDR2 FYNNEI. The ends lost 5 bases at V and 1 base at J; junction bases unmatched: 8. The CDR3 DNA is TGTGCCAGCAGTTTAAGCGGGAGAGTAGGCACAGATACGCAGTATTTA. Residues: CASSLSGRVGTDTQYL.

V and J are TRBV11-2 and TRBJ2-1; 9 nucleotides agree with TRBD2. From germline, CDR1 is SGHAT and CDR2 FQNNGV. The length of the CDR3 is 16 residues. With 4 bases clipped from V and 4 bases from J, the junction kept 8 bases outside the gene matches. The CDR3 protein is CASSSPGLALYNEQFF. In DNA form, the CDR3 reads TGTGCCAGCAGCTCACCCGGACTAGCGCTATACAATGAGCAGTTCTTC. Full variable domain (outside the CDR3, taken from reference TRBV11-2 and TRBJ2-1): EAGVAQSPRYKIIEKRQSVAFWCNPISGHATLYWYQQILGQGPKLLIQFQNNGVVDDSQLPKDRFSAERLKGVDSTLKIQPAKLEDSAVYLCASSSPGLALYNEQFFGPGTRLTVL.

The chain combines TRBV4-1 with TRBJ1-2, with D perhaps TRBD1 (6 bases). Germline lookup yields CDR1 MGHRA and CDR2 YSYEKL. CDR3 length equals 17 residues. Trimming took off 0 bases at V and 5 bases at J, with 19 bases between the two ends. CDR3 sequence: CASSQDRLIRGQYGYTF. For the CDR3, the DNA is TGCGCCAGCAGCCAAGATCGGCTTATTCGGGGGCAGTATGGCTACACCTTC.

This clonotype was observed a few times. This chain connects TRBV6-2 or TRBV6-3 to TRBJ2-3; D is uncertain. Germline CDR1 reads MNHEY; CDR2 reads SVGEGT. Trimming shortened V by 2 bases and J by 9 bases, and 15 bases separated the two germline ends. This CDR3 has 14 residues. CDR3 protein: CASSYQRDLSTQYF. As DNA, the CDR3 is TGTGCCAGCAGTTACCAAAGGGATCTTTCGACGCAGTATTTT.

The rearrangement joins TRBV20-1 to TRBJ2-2, with 9 bases lining up with TRBD2. Germline CDR1 reads DFQATT; CDR2 reads SNEGSKA (reference sequence). The V gene end was trimmed by 1 base and the J gene end by 6 bases; junction bases not matched to a gene: 6. The CDR3 is 15 amino acids. The CDR3 DNA reads as TGCAGTGCTAGAGCCTCGGGACTAGCTTCCGGGGAGCTGTTTTTT. As protein: CSARASGLASGELFF.

Note on this clonotype: This may arise from a read error, as a much more abundant clone is one base away. The V gene is TRBV28, the J gene TRBJ2-7; the match to TRBD1 covers 9 bases. V dropped 1 base and J dropped 6; count of bases not matched to a gene: 10. The length of the CDR3 is 16 residues. CDR1 is MDHEN, CDR2 SYDVKM, per germline. This chain's CDR3 is CASSLLGQGMFVEQYF. The CDR3 coding sequence is TGTGCCAGCAGTTTATTGGGACAGGGTATGTTTGTCGAGCAGTACTTC.

This clonotype has more than one count but fewer than ten. This chain links TRBV20-1 with TRBJ2-3; 7 positions agree with TRBD1. CDR3 length: 13 residues. From germline, CDR1 is DFQATT and CDR2 SNEGSKA (reference sequence). With 5 bases clipped from V and 6 bases from J, the junction kept 8 bases outside the gene matches. CDR3 in DNA: TGCAGTGCTGCGGACAGGTTAGAGGATACGCAGTATTTT. Translated, it gives CSAADRLEDTQYF.